These 25 T cell receptor beta chains share one sample of origin, sequenced in a study of T cell repertoires in cytomegalovirus infection. One entry per CDR3 protein results from TCRdb running MiXCR on the reads. Among fewer than 700,000 distinct CDR3 sequences listed, approximately 24% were seen once. Sequenced sample: CD8+ T cells from PBMCs. Receptor source: a human donor in good health (CMV status not recorded). Some clones in this sample may be carry-over from other donors' samples.

This chain links TRBV12-3 or TRBV12-4 with TRBJ2-7; no firm D call. Trimming removed 4 bases at V and 4 bases at J, with 8 bases between. This CDR3 is built from 12 residues. CDR3 region: CASSSILYEQYF. Written as DNA, the CDR3 is TGTGCCAGCAGTTCCATCCTTTACGAGCAGTACTTC.

V and J are TRBV20-1 and TRBJ2-1, with 9 bases aligning to TRBD2. The CDR3 totals 16 residues. V lost 0 bases, J lost 8 bases, and 11 bases stayed unmatched. Per germline, CDR1 DFQATT and CDR2 SNEGSKA (reference sequence). The CDR3 protein is CSARDFWAGGPDEQFF. CDR3 DNA sequence: TGCAGTGCTAGAGATTTTTGGGCGGGGGGGCCAGATGAGCAGTTCTTC.

This clonotype came up a few times. J is TRBJ2-6 and V is TRBV20-1, with D tentatively TRBD2 (6 bases). Germline V gene sequence: CDR1 DFQATT, CDR2 SNEGSKA (reference sequence). The CDR3 is made up of 16 amino acids. Trimming cost V 5 bases and J 0 bases, with 14 bases left between them. The CDR3 sequence: CSAAGTVLSGANVLTF. The CDR3 DNA reads as TGCAGTGCTGCGGGAACAGTACTCTCTGGGGCCAACGTCCTGACTTTC.

The chain carries TRBV20-1 and TRBJ1-1, with D perhaps TRBD1 (5 bases). Per the germline V gene, CDR1 is DFQATT and CDR2 is SNEGSKA (reference sequence). V was pared by 3 bases and J by 2 bases, with 10 bases between. The CDR3 has 13 residues. CDR3 in DNA: TGCAGTGCTAGTCGCAGGGATAACACTGAAGCTTTCTTT. Translated, it gives CSASRRDNTEAFF.

This clonotype was seen more than once but under ten times. This sequence joins TRBV28 and TRBJ1-5; D gene uncertain. This CDR3 spans 16 amino acids. Per the germline V gene, CDR1 is MDHEN and CDR2 is SYDVKM. V lost 3 bases, J lost 0 bases, and 12 bases lay in between. CDR3 loop: CASSFPERLSNQPQHF. The DNA of the CDR3 is TGTGCCAGCAGTTTCCCCGAACGACTTAGCAATCAGCCCCAGCATTTT.

This clonotype occurred a few times. The CDR3 sequence is CAAGYSGNTIYF. CDR3 sequence (DNA): TGTGCCGCAGGGTACTCTGGAAACACCATATATTTT. This chain joins TRBV6-1 and TRBJ1-3; D might be TRBD1 (5 bases). Germline V gene data show CDR1 as MNHNS and CDR2 as SASEGT. V lost 11 bases and J lost 0, with 8 bases in between. CDR3 size: 12 residues.

The chain is built from TRBV10-2 and TRBJ2-1; 11 bases agree with TRBD1. V shed 10 bases, J shed 6 bases, and the junction held 8 bases outside the gene matches. The CDR3 covers 14 residues. In germline, CDR1 is WSHSY, CDR2 SAAADI. CDR3 nucleotides: TGCGCCAACAGCCCCGGGACAGGGGGCAATGAGCAGTTCTTC. Its protein is CANSPGTGGNEQFF.

Turning to this clonotype: A much larger clone sits a single nucleotide away, making a read error possible. The chain recombines TRBV7-8 with TRBJ2-3, with 13 bases aligning to TRBD2. The CDR3 extends over 16 amino acids. Germline-derived CDR1 and CDR2 are SGHVS and FQNEAQ. CDR3 in DNA: TGTGCCAACAGCTCAACCGGGACTAGCGGGGAAGATACGCAGTATTTT. Translating it yields CANSSTGTSGEDTQYF. The full variable domain, with the rest looked up from reference TRBV7-8 and TRBJ2-3, is GAGVSQSPRYKVAKRGQDVALRCDPISGHVSLFWYQQALGQGPEFLTYFQNEAQLDKSGLPSDRFFAERPEGSVSTLKIQRTQQEDSAVYLCANSSTGTSGEDTQYFGPGTRLTVL.

This chain links TRBV5-6 with TRBJ2-3, with TRBD2 matching 9 bases. The CDR3 totals 16 residues. J lost 3 bases, V lost 5 bases, and 10 bases had no gene match. Germline V lookup: CDR1 SGHDT, CDR2 YYEEEE. CDR3 loop: CASRSLGGGATDTQYF. In DNA, the CDR3 is TGTGCCAGCAGATCCCTGGGCGGGGGGGCAACAGATACGCAGTATTTT.

This sequence joins TRBV6-2 or TRBV6-3 and TRBJ2-1, with 9 bases aligning to TRBD1. Trimming took 2 bases from V and 6 from J; bases not matched to a gene: 2. Germline V CDR1 and CDR2: MNHEY, SVGEGT. The CDR3 loop spans 14 amino acids. CDR3 region: CASSYTTGGNEQFF. CDR3 nucleotide sequence: TGTGCCAGCAGTTACACGACAGGGGGCAATGAGCAGTTCTTC.

The rearrangement links TRBV7-9 to TRBJ1-2; no clear D gene. V gave up 3 bases and J gave up 2 bases, with 10 bases separating them. Looked up from germline, CDR1 is SEHNR and CDR2 is FQNEAQ (reference sequence). This CDR3 has 14 residues. The CDR3 DNA reads TGTGCCAGCAGCTTCTTGGCGGGAAACTATGGCTACACCTTC. Encoded protein: CASSFLAGNYGYTF.

The gene calls are TRBV20-1 and TRBJ1-2; D uncertain. CDR1 and CDR2 from the germline V gene are DFQATT and SNEGSKA (reference sequence). There are 15 residues in the CDR3. V shed 0 bases and J shed 6 bases, with 17 bases lying between them. The CDR3 region is CSARDRTLPVHGYTF. CDR3 nucleotides: TGCAGTGCTAGAGATCGGACTCTCCCCGTCCATGGCTACACCTTC.

Turning to this clonotype: This may be a read error, as it is one base from a much larger clone. Because it lacks the conserved phenylalanine or tryptophan at the end, this CDR3 is likely a read error. This chain links TRBV2 with TRBJ2-7, with a weak D call TRBD1 (5 bases). Deletions cut 7 bases from V and 3 bases from J, with 10 bases between. Per the germline V gene, CDR1 is SNHLY and CDR2 is FYNNEI. The length of the CDR3 is 12 residues. The CDR3, as DNA: TGTGCCAGCAAGGGCAGGGTCTACGAGCAGTACATC. This translates into CASKGRVYEQYI.

Comment on this clonotype: At one of its ends the junction is not consistent with the germline gene, which may arise from a read error. CDR3: CASSFGGGGASVLTF. Here the CDR3 DNA reads TGTGCCAGCAGCTTCGGAGGTGGCGGGGCCAGCGTCCTGACTTTC. The rearrangement joins TRBV7-6 to TRBJ2-6, with TRBD2 as a possible D gene (6 bases). The CDR3 length is 15 residues. Germline lookup yields CDR1 SGHVS and CDR2 FNYEAQ.

The rearrangement uses TRBV3-1 and TRBJ1-6; weak D call: TRBD1 (6 bases). The CDR3 is 16 residues long. In germline, CDR1 is LGHDT, CDR2 YNNKEL (reference sequence). V was pared by 0 bases and J by 9 bases, with 15 bases between. The CDR3 bases are TGTGCCAGCAGCCAAGAGTTTAGACAGGAGACTTCACCCCTCCACTTT. Protein sequence: CASSQEFRQETSPLHF.

This clonotype was seen ten or more times. This chain links TRBV2 with TRBJ2-7; D is uncertain. Per germline, CDR1 SNHLY and CDR2 FYNNEI. The V and J ends lost 1 base and 5 bases respectively, with 6 bases between them. The length of the CDR3 is 12 residues. CDR3 amino acids: CASSEGGNEQYV. Written as DNA, the CDR3 is TGTGCCAGCAGTGAAGGGGGAAACGAGCAGTACGTC.

V gene TRBV7-2 combines with J gene TRBJ2-1, with D uncertain. Trimming cost V 1 base and J 5 bases, with 12 bases left between them. CDR3 length: 15 residues. Germline loops: CDR1 SGHTA, CDR2 FQGNSA. CDR3 residues: CASSLGPYLNNEQFF. CDR3 nucleotides: TGTGCCAGCAGCTTAGGTCCATACCTTAACAATGAGCAGTTCTTC.

V usage is TRBV7-6 and J usage is TRBJ2-1; D may be TRBD1 (6 bases). Trimming removed 3 bases from V and 5 bases from J, with 17 bases in between. Germline CDR1 reads SGHVS; CDR2 reads FNYEAQ. There are 16 residues in the CDR3. Written as DNA, the CDR3 is TGTGCCAGCAGCTTTTACGGACAGCCCTCGAACAATGAGCAGTTCTTC. Translating gives CASSFYGQPSNNEQFF.

This clonotype has only a few counts. The chain carries TRBV7-9 and TRBJ1-2; 7 bases are a match to TRBD1. Germline assignment: CDR1 SEHNR and CDR2 FQNEAQ (reference sequence). The CDR3 spans 16 residues. Trimming cost V 5 bases and J 3 bases; bases outside gene matches: 12. CDR3 nucleotides: TGTGCCAGCAGCCTTCGGTCCTCAGGGGGGGACTATGGCTACACCTTC. Translating gives CASSLRSSGGDYGYTF. Filled out from reference TRBV7-9 and TRBJ1-2, the complete variable domain reads DTGVSQNPRHKITKRGQNVTFRCDPISEHNRLYWYRQTLGQGPEFLTYFQNEAQLEKSRLLSDRFSAERPKGSFSTLEIQRTEQGDSAMYLCASSLRSSGGDYGYTFGSGTRLTVV.

At least ten counts were recorded for this clonotype. This chain uses TRBV7-9 with TRBJ2-1; 7 bases map to TRBD1. In germline, CDR1 is SEHNR, CDR2 FQNEAQ (reference sequence). Trimming at V came to 4 bases and at J to 6 bases, leaving 12 bases not matched to a gene. The CDR3 runs to 16 residues. The CDR3: CASSSSTGDNGNEQFF. The CDR3 DNA follows: TGTGCCAGCAGCTCCTCCACAGGGGATAATGGCAATGAGCAGTTCTTC.

In its sample, this clonotype was seen a few times. The chain recombines TRBV20-1 with TRBJ1-2; D call uncertain. Germline loops: CDR1 DFQATT, CDR2 SNEGSKA (reference sequence). Trimming took off 0 bases at V and 2 bases at J, with 25 bases between the two ends. The length of the CDR3 is 19 residues. The CDR3 here is CSARDRSARGKDPNYGYTF. The CDR3 region has the DNA TGCAGTGCTAGAGATCGGTCTGCCCGAGGGAAAGATCCAAACTATGGCTACACCTTC.

This clonotype has a handful of counts. The chain recombines TRBV29-1 with TRBJ1-2; D gene uncertain. Germline V gene lookup returns CDR1 SQVTM and CDR2 ANQGSEA. The germline V and J ends were trimmed by 5 bases and 4 bases, with 11 bases remaining between them. This CDR3 is 12 amino acids long. The CDR3: CSVPARPYGYTF. CDR3 bases: TGCAGCGTTCCGGCCAGGCCCTATGGCTACACCTTC.

This clonotype was observed many times. The V call is TRBV28, the J call TRBJ1-2, with 9 bases fitting TRBD1. J gave up 6 bases and V 6 bases, and 14 bases lay outside the gene matches. Per the germline V gene, CDR1 is MDHEN and CDR2 is SYDVKM. CDR3 size: 16 residues. The CDR3 protein is CASSLFGQGSWNGYTF. The CDR3 DNA sequence: TGTGCCAGCAGCCTTTTCGGACAGGGGTCTTGGAATGGCTACACCTTC.

The chain joins TRBV9 to TRBJ1-2, with D unresolved. The V gene's germline CDR1 is SGDLS and CDR2 YYNGEE. The CDR3 has 15 residues. Trimming removed 0 bases at V and 4 bases at J, with 13 bases between. CDR3: CASSVDHYNFYGYTF. CDR3 coding DNA: TGTGCCAGCAGCGTAGACCATTACAATTTCTATGGCTACACCTTC.

Comment on this clonotype: This may be a read error: a much more frequent sequence differs by one nucleotide. V is TRBV6-8 and J is TRBJ2-1, with D uncertain. CDR1 and CDR2 from the germline V gene are MNHGY and SAAAGT. The CDR3 sequence is 17 residues long. Here the CDR3 DNA reads TGTGCCAACAGTTACTCTATACGTTTTATCTCCTACAATGAGCAGTTCTTC. Translating it yields CANSYSIRFISYNEQFF.